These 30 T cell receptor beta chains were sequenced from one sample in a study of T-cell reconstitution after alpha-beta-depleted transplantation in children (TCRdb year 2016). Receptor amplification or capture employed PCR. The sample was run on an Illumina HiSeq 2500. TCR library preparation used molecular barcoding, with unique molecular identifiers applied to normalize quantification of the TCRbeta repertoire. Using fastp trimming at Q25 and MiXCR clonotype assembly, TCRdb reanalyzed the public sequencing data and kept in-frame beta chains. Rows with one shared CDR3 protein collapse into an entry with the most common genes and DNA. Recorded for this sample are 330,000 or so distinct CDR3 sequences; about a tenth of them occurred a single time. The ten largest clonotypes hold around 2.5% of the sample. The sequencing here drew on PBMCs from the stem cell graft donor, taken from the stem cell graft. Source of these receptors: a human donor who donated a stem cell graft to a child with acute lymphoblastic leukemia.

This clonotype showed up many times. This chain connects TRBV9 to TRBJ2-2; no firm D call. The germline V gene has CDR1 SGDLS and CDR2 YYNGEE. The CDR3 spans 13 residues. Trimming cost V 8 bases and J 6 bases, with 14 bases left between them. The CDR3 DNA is TGTGCCAGTTCCCTTAGTTTATCCGGGGAGCTGTTTTTT. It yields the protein CASSLSLSGELFF.

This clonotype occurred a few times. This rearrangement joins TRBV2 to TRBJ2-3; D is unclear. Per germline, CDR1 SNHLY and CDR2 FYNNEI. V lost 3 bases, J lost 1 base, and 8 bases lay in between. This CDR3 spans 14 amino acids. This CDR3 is CASSDRRRTDTQYF. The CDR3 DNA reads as TGTGCCAGCAGTGACCGTCGTCGCACAGATACGCAGTATTTT.

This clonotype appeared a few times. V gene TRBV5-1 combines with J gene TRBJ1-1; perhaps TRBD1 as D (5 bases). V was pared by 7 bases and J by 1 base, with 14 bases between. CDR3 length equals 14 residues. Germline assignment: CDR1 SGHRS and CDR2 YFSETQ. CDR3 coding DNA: TGCGCCAGCGCCCGGGGCAGGGCGAACACTGAAGCTTTCTTT. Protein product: CASARGRANTEAFF.

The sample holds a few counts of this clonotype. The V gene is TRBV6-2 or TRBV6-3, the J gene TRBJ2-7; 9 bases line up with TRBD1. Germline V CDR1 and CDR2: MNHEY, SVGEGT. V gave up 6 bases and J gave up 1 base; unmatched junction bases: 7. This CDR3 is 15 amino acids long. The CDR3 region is CASRTGGQLSYEQYF. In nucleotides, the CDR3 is TGTGCCAGCAGAACAGGGGGCCAACTTTCCTACGAGCAGTACTTC.

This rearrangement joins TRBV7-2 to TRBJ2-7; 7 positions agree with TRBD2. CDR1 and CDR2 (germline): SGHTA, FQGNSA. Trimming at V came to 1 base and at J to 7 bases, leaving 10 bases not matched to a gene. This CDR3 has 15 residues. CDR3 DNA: TGTGCCAGCAGCTTAGGGTACCTAGCGGAAGGGGAGCAGTACTTC. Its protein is CASSLGYLAEGEQYF. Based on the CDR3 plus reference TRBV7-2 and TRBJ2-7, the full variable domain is GAGVSQSPSNKVTEKGKDVELRCDPISGHTALYWYRQSLGQGLEFLIYFQGNSAPDKSGLPSDRFSAERTGGSVSTLTIQRTQQEDSAVYLCASSLGYLAEGEQYFGPGTRLTVT.

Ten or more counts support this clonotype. The CDR3 reads CASSVTSGRSRSNEQFF. In nucleotides, the CDR3 is TGTGCCAGCAGTGTTACTAGCGGGAGGAGTCGGAGCAATGAGCAGTTCTTC. The chain has TRBV7-2 and TRBJ2-1; 12 nucleotides line up with TRBD2. Germline V gene data show CDR1 as SGHTA and CDR2 as FQGNSA. Losses at the gene ends were 6 bases for V and 6 bases for J; bases not matched to a gene: 12. The CDR3 runs to 17 residues.

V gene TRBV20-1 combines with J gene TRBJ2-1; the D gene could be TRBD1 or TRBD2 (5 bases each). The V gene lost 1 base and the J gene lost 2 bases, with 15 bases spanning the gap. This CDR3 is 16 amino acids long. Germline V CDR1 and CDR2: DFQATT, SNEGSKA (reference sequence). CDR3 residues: CSARATGGVTYNEQFF. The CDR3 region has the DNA TGCAGTGCTAGAGCTACTGGGGGAGTGACCTACAATGAGCAGTTCTTC.

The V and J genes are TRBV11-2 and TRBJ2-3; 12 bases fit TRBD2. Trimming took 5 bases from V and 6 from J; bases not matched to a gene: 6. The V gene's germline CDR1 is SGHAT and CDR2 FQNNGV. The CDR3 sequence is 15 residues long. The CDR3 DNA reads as TGTGCCAGCAGCCCCGGGACTAGCGGGTTGGATACGCAGTATTTT. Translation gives CASSPGTSGLDTQYF.

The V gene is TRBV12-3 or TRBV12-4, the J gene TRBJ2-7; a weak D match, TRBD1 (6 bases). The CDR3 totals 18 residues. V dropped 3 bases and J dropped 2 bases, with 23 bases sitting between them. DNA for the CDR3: TGTGCCAGCAGTTTCTCGGCGTTACAGGGTGAGAGAACCTACGAGCAGTACTTC. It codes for CASSFSALQGERTYEQYF.

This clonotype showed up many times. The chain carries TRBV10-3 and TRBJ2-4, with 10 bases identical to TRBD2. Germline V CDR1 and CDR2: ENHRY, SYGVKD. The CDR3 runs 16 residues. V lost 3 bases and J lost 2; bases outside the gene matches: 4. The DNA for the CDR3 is TGTGCCATCAGTGATAGCGGGAGGCTCCCCAAAAACATTCAGTACTTC. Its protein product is CAISDSGRLPKNIQYF.

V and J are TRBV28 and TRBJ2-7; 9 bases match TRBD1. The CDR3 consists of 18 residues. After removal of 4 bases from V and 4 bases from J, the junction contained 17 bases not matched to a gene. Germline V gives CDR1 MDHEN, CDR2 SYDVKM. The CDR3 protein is CASSSSGTGSSRGYEQYF. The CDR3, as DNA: TGTGCCAGCAGTTCGTCCGGGACAGGGTCAAGTCGGGGGTACGAGCAGTACTTC.

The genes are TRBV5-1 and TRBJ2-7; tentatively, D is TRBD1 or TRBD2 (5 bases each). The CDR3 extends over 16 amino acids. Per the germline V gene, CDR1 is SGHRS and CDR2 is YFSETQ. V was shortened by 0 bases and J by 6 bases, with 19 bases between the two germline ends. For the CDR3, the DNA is TGCGCCAGCAGCTTGGGATCTGGGGGTAACGTCGGCGAGCAGTACTTC. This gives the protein CASSLGSGGNVGEQYF.

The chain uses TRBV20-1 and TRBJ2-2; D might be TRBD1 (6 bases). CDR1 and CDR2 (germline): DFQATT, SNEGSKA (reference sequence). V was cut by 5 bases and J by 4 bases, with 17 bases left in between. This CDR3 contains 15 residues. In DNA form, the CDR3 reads TGCAGTGCTTTCTCCCCCCCCAGGGGCACCGGGGAGCTGTTTTTT. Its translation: CSAFSPPRGTGELFF.

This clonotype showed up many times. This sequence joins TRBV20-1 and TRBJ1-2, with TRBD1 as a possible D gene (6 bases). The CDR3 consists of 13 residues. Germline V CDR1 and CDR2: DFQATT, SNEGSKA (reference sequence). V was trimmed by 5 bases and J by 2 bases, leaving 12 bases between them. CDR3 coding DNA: TGCAGTGCTGAAGACAGGTTGAACTATGGCTACACCTTC. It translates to CSAEDRLNYGYTF.

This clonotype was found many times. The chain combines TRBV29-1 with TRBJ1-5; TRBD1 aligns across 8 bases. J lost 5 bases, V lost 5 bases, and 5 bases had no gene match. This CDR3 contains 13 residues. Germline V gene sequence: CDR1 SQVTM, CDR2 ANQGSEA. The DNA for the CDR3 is TGCAGCGTTCCCGGGACAGGTGATCAGCCCCAGCATTTT. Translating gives CSVPGTGDQPQHF.

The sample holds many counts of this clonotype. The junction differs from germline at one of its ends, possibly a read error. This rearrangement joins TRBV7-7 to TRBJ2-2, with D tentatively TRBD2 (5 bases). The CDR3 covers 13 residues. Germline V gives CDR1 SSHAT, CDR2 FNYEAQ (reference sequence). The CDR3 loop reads CASSLALTGELFF. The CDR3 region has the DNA TGTGCTAGCAGCTTAGCGCTAACCGGGGAGCTGTTTTTT.

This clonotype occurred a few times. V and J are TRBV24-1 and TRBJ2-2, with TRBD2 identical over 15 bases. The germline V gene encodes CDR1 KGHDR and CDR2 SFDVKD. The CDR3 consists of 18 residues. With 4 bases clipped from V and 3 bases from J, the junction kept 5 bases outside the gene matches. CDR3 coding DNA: TGTGCCACCAGTGACAGGACTAGCGGGAGGGGACACACCGGGGAGCTGTTTTTT. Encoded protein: CATSDRTSGRGHTGELFF.

CDR3 DNA sequence: TGTGCCAGCAGCTTCGCCTTACAGGGTAGGGCCAAAAACATTCAGTACTTC. Its translation: CASSFALQGRAKNIQYF. The chain has TRBV7-9 and TRBJ2-4; D is possibly TRBD1 (6 bases). This CDR3 region has 17 residues. Germline CDR1 is SEHNR and CDR2 is FQNEAQ (reference sequence). V shed 3 bases and J shed 1 base, with 16 bases lying between them.

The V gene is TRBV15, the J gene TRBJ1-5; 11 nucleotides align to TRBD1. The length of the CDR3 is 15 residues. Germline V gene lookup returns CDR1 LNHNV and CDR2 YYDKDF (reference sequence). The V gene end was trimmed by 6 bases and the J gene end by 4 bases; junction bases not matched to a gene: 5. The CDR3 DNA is TGTGCCACCAGGAAGGACAGGGGGCCAAATCAGCCCCAGCATTTT. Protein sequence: CATRKDRGPNQPQHF.

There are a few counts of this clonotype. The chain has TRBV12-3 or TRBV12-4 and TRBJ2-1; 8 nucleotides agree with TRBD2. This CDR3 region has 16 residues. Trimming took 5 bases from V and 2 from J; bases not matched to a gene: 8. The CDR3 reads CASSLSLAAPYNEQFF. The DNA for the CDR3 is TGTGCCAGCAGTCTCTCACTAGCGGCACCCTACAATGAGCAGTTCTTC.

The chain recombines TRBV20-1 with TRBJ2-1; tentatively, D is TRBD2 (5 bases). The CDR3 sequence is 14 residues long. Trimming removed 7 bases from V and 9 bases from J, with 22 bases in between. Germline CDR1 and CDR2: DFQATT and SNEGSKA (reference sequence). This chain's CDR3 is CSGGRTPNGAEQFF. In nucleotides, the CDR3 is TGCAGTGGAGGGCGGACTCCGAACGGAGCTGAGCAGTTCTTC.

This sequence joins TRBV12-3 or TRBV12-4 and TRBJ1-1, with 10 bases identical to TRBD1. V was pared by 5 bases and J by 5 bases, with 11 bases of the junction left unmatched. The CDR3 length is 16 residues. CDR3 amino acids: CASSLPRDRGRTEAFF. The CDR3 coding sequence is TGTGCCAGCAGTCTGCCTCGGGACAGGGGAAGGACTGAAGCTTTCTTT.

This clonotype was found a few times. The CDR3 loop is CASSSTSGSLYTGELFF. The CDR3 bases are TGTGCCAGCAGTTCGACTAGCGGGAGTCTGTACACCGGGGAGCTGTTTTTT. V gene TRBV27 combines with J gene TRBJ2-2; 12 bases fit TRBD2. The V gene's germline CDR1 is MNHEY and CDR2 SMNVEV (reference sequence). The CDR3 has 17 residues. V gave up 4 bases and J gave up 3 bases; unmatched junction bases: 6.

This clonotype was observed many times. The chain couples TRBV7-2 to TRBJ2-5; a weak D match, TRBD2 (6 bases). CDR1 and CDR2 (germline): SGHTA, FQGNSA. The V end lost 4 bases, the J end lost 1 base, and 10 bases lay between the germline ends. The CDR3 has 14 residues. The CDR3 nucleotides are TGTGCCAGCAGCTCCTCGGGGGTCCAAGAGACCCAGTACTTC. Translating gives CASSSSGVQETQYF.

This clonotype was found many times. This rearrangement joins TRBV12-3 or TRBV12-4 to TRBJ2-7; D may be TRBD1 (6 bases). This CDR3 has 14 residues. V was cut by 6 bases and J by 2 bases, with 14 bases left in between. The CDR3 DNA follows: TGTGCCAGCAGCTCAAGGACAGAACCCTACGAGCAGTACTTC. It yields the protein CASSSRTEPYEQYF.

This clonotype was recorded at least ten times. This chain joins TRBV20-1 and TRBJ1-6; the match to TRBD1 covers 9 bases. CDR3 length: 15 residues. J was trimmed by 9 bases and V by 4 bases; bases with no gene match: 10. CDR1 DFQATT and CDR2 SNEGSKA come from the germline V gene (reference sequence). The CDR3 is CSAIPMGTGTSPLHF. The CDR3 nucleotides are TGCAGTGCTATTCCGATGGGGACAGGGACTTCACCCCTCCACTTT.

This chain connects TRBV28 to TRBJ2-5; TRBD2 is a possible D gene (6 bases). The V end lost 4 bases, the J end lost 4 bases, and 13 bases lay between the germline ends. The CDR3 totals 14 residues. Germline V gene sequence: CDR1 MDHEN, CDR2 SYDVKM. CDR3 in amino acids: CASSSQRVVETQYF. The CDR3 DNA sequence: TGTGCCAGCAGTTCCCAGCGGGTTGTAGAGACCCAGTACTTC.

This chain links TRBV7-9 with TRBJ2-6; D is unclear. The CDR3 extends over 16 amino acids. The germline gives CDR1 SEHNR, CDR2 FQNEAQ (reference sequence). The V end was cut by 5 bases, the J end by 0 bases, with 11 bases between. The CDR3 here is CASSPTLRSGANVLTF. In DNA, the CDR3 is TGTGCCAGCAGCCCCACACTGCGCTCTGGGGCCAACGTCCTGACTTTC.

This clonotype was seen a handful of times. The CDR3 DNA reads as TGTGCCACCAGTGATTTGTTGGGACACCGCACCGGGGAGCTGTTTTTT. Its translation is CATSDLLGHRTGELFF. The chain uses TRBV24-1 and TRBJ2-2; tentatively, D is TRBD1 (6 bases). Germline assignment: CDR1 KGHDR and CDR2 SFDVKD. This CDR3 spans 16 amino acids. V gave up 0 bases and J gave up 4 bases, with 11 bases separating them.

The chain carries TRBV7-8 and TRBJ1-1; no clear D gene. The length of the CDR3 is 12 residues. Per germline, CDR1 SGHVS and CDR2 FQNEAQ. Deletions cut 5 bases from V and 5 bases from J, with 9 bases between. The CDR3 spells CASSAQQTEAFF. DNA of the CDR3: TGTGCCAGCAGCGCGCAACAGACTGAAGCTTTCTTT.